This entry lists 2 T cell receptor beta chains sequenced from one sample in a study of molecular identifiers for immune sequencing clone quantification (dated by TCRdb to the late 2010s). The library was generated by PCR. TCRdb lists the instrument as Illumina HiSeq 4000. TCRdb reprocessing: public reads trimmed at Q25 with fastp, clones called with MiXCR, in-frame beta chains kept. When rows share a CDR3 protein, they turn into one entry using the most common DNA and genes. The sample table shows about half a million distinct CDR3 sequences, and roughly a fifth are seen once. The ten top clones hold about 0.8% of the sample. The sequenced material came from naive CD8+ T cells from blood, with Jurkat cell RNA spiked in. Taken with the paper, the label for cell subset or site translates to: FACS-sorted CD8+CD4-CCR7+CD45RA+ naive T cells. The receptors originated from a human donor in good health. Some libraries in this study had Jurkat cell RNA spiked in.

Ten or more counts support this clonotype. The gene calls are TRBV4-1 and TRBJ2-3; perhaps TRBD1 as D (5 bases). V was trimmed by 2 bases and J by 0 bases, leaving 9 bases between them. Germline CDR1 is MGHRA and CDR2 is YSYEKL. The CDR3 consists of 15 residues. The chain's CDR3 is CASSQTRQSTDTQYF. CDR3 DNA: TGCGCCAGCAGCCAAACGAGACAGAGCACAGATACGCAGTATTTT.

This chain connects TRBV14 to TRBJ2-7; tentative D call: TRBD2 (6 bases). From germline, CDR1 is SGHDN and CDR2 FVKESK. This CDR3 has 16 residues. V lost 0 bases, J lost 2 bases, and 14 bases lay in between. In nucleotides, the CDR3 is TGTGCCAGCAGCCAAGATAGCGGAGTAATAACCTACGAGCAGTACTTC. It specifies CASSQDSGVITYEQYF.